Below, 28 T cell receptor beta chains from the same sample are listed, as sequenced in a study of OX40 agonist ivuxolimab in advanced cancers. Measured with immunoSEQ multiplex PCR; TCRdb has only the in-frame clones, and not every one. This table holds 55,000 to 85,000 clones, more than 70% found once. The sequences come from CD4+ or CD8+ T cells sorted from blood, collected in a trial of the OX40 agonist ivuxolimab. The receptor source for this set is an adult with an advanced solid tumor such as melanoma, head and neck, liver or kidney cancer.

This clone appeared a few times. The chain employs TRBV4-3 and TRBJ1-5; D not certain. Trimming cost V 4 bases and J 3 bases, with 7 bases left between them. From germline, CDR1 is LGHNA and CDR2 YSLEER. The CDR3 covers 13 residues. CDR3: CASSRTVNQPQHF. CDR3 coding DNA: TGCGCCAGCAGCCGAACAGTCAATCAGCCCCAGCATTTT.

The chain combines TRBV19 with TRBJ2-3; unclear D gene. The CDR3 is 12 amino acids. Germline V gene data show CDR1 as LNHDA and CDR2 as SQIVND (reference sequence). Trimming stripped 7 bases from V and 6 bases from J, with 11 bases between. DNA of the CDR3: TGTGCCAGTATCGGAGTGGCGGATACGCAGTATTTT. Translating it yields CASIGVADTQYF. Full variable domain (missing parts from reference TRBV19 and TRBJ2-3): DGGITQSPKYLFRKEGQNVTLSCEQNLNHDAMYWYRQDPGQGLRLIYYSQIVNDFQKGDIAEGYSVSREKKESFPLTVTSAQKNPTAFYLCASIGVADTQYFGPGTRLTVL.

In its sample, this clone was seen a few times. The rearrangement joins TRBV6-5 to TRBJ1-1; D call uncertain. CDR1 and CDR2 (germline): MNHEY, SVGAGI. The CDR3 is made up of 12 amino acids. Deletions cut 6 bases from V and 4 bases from J, with 9 bases between. CDR3 protein: CASRAVTTEAFF. CDR3 coding DNA: TGTGCCAGCAGAGCGGTAACCACTGAAGCTTTCTTT.

This clone was counted only a few times. CDR3 residues: CASSPPAQEDTEAFF. DNA of the CDR3: TGTGCCAGCAGCCCCCCGGCACAGGAGGACACTGAAGCTTTCTTT. This chain links TRBV6-6 with TRBJ1-1; D is perhaps TRBD1 (5 bases). Germline V gene data show CDR1 as MNHNY and CDR2 as SVGAGI (reference sequence). The CDR3 runs to 15 residues. Trimming cost V 6 bases and J 3 bases, with 17 bases left between them.

This chain links TRBV9 with TRBJ2-1; D unresolved. The CDR3 sequence is 16 residues long. The V gene's germline CDR1 is SGDLS and CDR2 YYNGEE. Trimming removed 0 bases at V and 5 bases at J, with 15 bases between. The CDR3 bases are TGTGCCAGCAGCGTAGCCCCTACGAAGGGAAACAATGAGCAGTTCTTC. This codes for CASSVAPTKGNNEQFF. Using reference TRBV9 and TRBJ2-1 for the parts outside the CDR3, the full variable domain is DSGVTQTPKHLITATGQRVTLRCSPRSGDLSVYWYQQSLDQGLQFLIQYYNGEERAKGNILERFSAQQFPDLHSELNLSSLELGDSALYFCASSVAPTKGNNEQFFGPGTRLTVL.

The chain employs TRBV4-3 and TRBJ1-2; D ambiguous. The germline gives CDR1 LGHNA, CDR2 YSLEER. This CDR3 contains 14 residues. V lost 4 bases, J lost 3 bases, and 12 bases lay in between. The CDR3 DNA sequence: TGCGCCAGCAGCCCGTACCGGGGTGACTATGGCTACACCTTC. It encodes CASSPYRGDYGYTF.

The chain joins TRBV19 to TRBJ1-5, with D possibly TRBD1 on 5 matching bases. Germline assignment: CDR1 LNHDA and CDR2 SQIVND (reference sequence). The CDR3 consists of 13 residues. Trimming took off 3 bases at V and 9 bases at J, with 12 bases between the two ends. CDR3 sequence: CASSIGTPRPQHF. In DNA form, the CDR3 reads TGTGCCAGTAGTATCGGGACCCCCCGGCCCCAGCATTTT.

For this clone: Other DNA sequences in this sample translate to the same CDR3. The chain employs TRBV10-3 and TRBJ1-1, with D tentatively TRBD1 (6 bases). From germline, CDR1 is ENHRY and CDR2 SYGVKD. The CDR3 is made up of 14 amino acids. The V gene lost 4 bases and the J gene lost 0 bases, with 9 bases spanning the gap. CDR3 in amino acids: CAISGQGMNTEAFF. The CDR3 region has the DNA TGTGCCATCAGTGGTCAGGGGATGAACACTGAAGCTTTCTTT.

The rearrangement joins TRBV10-1 to TRBJ1-1, with D possibly matching TRBD1 (6 bases). Germline-derived CDR1 and CDR2 are WNHNN and SYGVQD (reference sequence). Trimming took 0 bases from V and 0 from J, leaving 11 bases between them. The CDR3 has 16 residues. CDR3 coding DNA: TGCGCCAGCAGTGAGTCGCTGGGGGCGATGAACACTGAAGCTTTCTTT. It specifies CASSESLGAMNTEAFF.

This chain connects TRBV11-3 to TRBJ2-7, with 7 bases that match TRBD1. This CDR3 region has 12 residues. J lost 5 bases, V lost 3 bases, and 1 base had no gene match. The germline gives CDR1 SGHNT, CDR2 YENEEA. CDR3 amino acids: CASSLTGNEQYF. CDR3 in DNA: TGTGCCAGCAGCTTGACAGGGAACGAGCAGTACTTC. Supplemented by reference TRBV11-3 and TRBJ2-7, the full variable domain reads EAGVVQSPRYKIIEKKQPVAFWCNPISGHNTLYWYLQNLGQGPELLIRYENEEAVDDSQLPKDRFSAERLKGVDSTLKIQPAELGDSAVYLCASSLTGNEQYFGPGTRLTVT.

The CDR3 bases are TGTGCCAGCAGCTCGGGGGGGGGAACCGGGGAGCTGTTTTTT. It encodes CASSSGGGTGELFF. The chain is built from TRBV7-3 and TRBJ2-2; 8 nucleotides align to TRBD2. This CDR3 contains 14 residues. Trimming took 4 bases from V and 5 from J; bases not matched to a gene: 3. Germline assignment: CDR1 SGHTA and CDR2 FQGTGA.

The rearrangement uses TRBV4-3 and TRBJ1-6; maybe TRBD1 (5 bases). The CDR3 covers 15 residues. Germline V gene lookup returns CDR1 LGHNA and CDR2 YSLEER. Trimming left V 1 base short and J 7 bases short, with 11 bases between. The CDR3 sequence is CASSQGPGRNSPLHF. The CDR3 region has the DNA TGCGCCAGCAGCCAAGGGCCAGGGCGGAATTCACCCCTCCACTTT.

This chain links TRBV6-5 with TRBJ2-7, with D perhaps assigned TRBD1 or TRBD2 (5 bases each). The CDR3 has 14 amino acids. Germline CDR1 and CDR2: MNHEY and SVGAGI. V lost 5 bases to trimming and J lost 3 bases, with 14 bases between them. CDR3 in amino acids: CASSGDGAHYEQYF. The CDR3 DNA follows: TGTGCCAGCAGTGGGGACGGAGCCCACTACGAGCAGTACTTC.

In regard to this clone: The junction does not match germline at one end; this may be a read error. The sample contains more than one DNA sequence encoding this CDR3. The chain links TRBV7-9 to TRBJ2-7; D is unclear. Germline CDR1 and CDR2: SEHNR and FQNEAQ (reference sequence). The CDR3 has 14 residues. The CDR3 is CASRREDRSYEQYF. CDR3 nucleotides: TGCGCCAGCAGGCGTGAAGACCGCTCCTACGAGCAGTACTTC. Together with reference TRBV7-9 and TRBJ2-7, the CDR3 gives the full variable domain: DTGVSQNPRHKITKRGQNVTFRCDPISEHNRLYWYRQTLGQGPEFLTYFQNEAQLEKSRLLSDRFSAERPKGSFSTLEIQRTEQGDSAMYLCASRREDRSYEQYFGPGTRLTVT.

The chain carries TRBV6-5 and TRBJ1-1, with TRBD1 identical over 8 bases. The V segment lost 7 bases and the J segment 1 base; nucleotides outside the gene matches: 5. Germline assignment: CDR1 MNHEY and CDR2 SVGAGI. The CDR3 has 14 residues. This chain's CDR3 is CASIRGQGNTEAFF. In DNA form, the CDR3 reads TGTGCCAGCATCCGAGGACAGGGGAACACTGAAGCTTTCTTT.

The genes are TRBV2 and TRBJ1-5; 7 positions match TRBD1. CDR3 length equals 14 residues. Germline V CDR1 and CDR2: SNHLY, FYNNEI. The V and J ends lost 2 bases and 7 bases, in that order; junction bases with no gene match: 5. DNA of the CDR3: TGTGCCAGCAGTGAACAGGGGGGTTGGCAGCCCCAGCATTTT. Protein: CASSEQGGWQPQHF.

V gene TRBV27 combines with J gene TRBJ1-1; D ambiguous. Trimming shortened V by 3 bases and J by 0 bases, and 11 bases separated the two germline ends. The CDR3 runs to 15 residues. Germline V CDR1 and CDR2: MNHEY, SMNVEV (reference sequence). In DNA form, the CDR3 reads TGTGCCAGCAGTTTGTTCGCCAGCATGAACACTGAAGCTTTCTTT. Its translation is CASSLFASMNTEAFF.

This clone has only a few counts. The chain combines TRBV7-2 with TRBJ2-7; D gene ambiguous. The CDR3 spans 11 residues. Germline-derived CDR1 and CDR2 are SGHTA and FQGNSA. Trimming stripped 5 bases from V and 0 bases from J, with 2 bases between. The CDR3 DNA is TGTGCCAGCAGCCTCTCCTACGAGCAGTACTTC. Its protein product is CASSLSYEQYF. Using reference TRBV7-2 and TRBJ2-7 for the parts outside the CDR3, the full variable domain is GAGVSQSPSNKVTEKGKDVELRCDPISGHTALYWYRQSLGQGLEFLIYFQGNSAPDKSGLPSDRFSAERTGGSVSTLTIQRTQQEDSAVYLCASSLSYEQYFGPGTRLTVT.

The table lists this clone with a count of one. The chain uses TRBV18 and TRBJ2-5, with 8 positions matching TRBD2. CDR3 size: 15 residues. V trimming: 2 bases; J trimming: 5 bases; junction bases outside the gene matches: 7. The germline gives CDR1 KGHSH, CDR2 LQKENI. CDR3 DNA sequence: TGTGCCAGCTCACCATTCCGGGGGGGCTGGGAGACCCAGTACTTC. This encodes CASSPFRGGWETQYF.

This clone has a handful of counts. V gene TRBV18 combines with J gene TRBJ2-1, with a tentative D call TRBD1 (6 bases). The CDR3 is made up of 15 amino acids. Germline lookup yields CDR1 KGHSH and CDR2 LQKENI. With 4 bases removed from V and 8 bases from J, the gap between germline ends came to 18 bases. CDR3 region: CASSRSLSGVDEQFF. Here the CDR3 DNA reads TGTGCCAGCTCACGATCGTTGTCAGGGGTCGATGAGCAGTTCTTC. Full variable domain (outside the CDR3, taken from reference TRBV18 and TRBJ2-1): NAGVMQNPRHLVRRRGQEARLRCSPMKGHSHVYWYRQLPEEGLKFMVYLQKENIIDESGMPKERFSAEFPKEGPSILRIQQVVRGDSAAYFCASSRSLSGVDEQFFGPGTRLTVL.

This sequence joins TRBV11-3 and TRBJ2-2; 9 positions match TRBD2. CDR3 length equals 17 residues. Germline V gene data show CDR1 as SGHNT and CDR2 as YENEEA. The V segment lost 3 bases and the J segment 0 bases; nucleotides outside the gene matches: 5. This CDR3 reads CASSFERGATNTGELFF. The CDR3 bases are TGTGCCAGCAGCTTTGAGCGGGGGGCCACGAACACCGGGGAGCTGTTTTTT.

The V and J genes are TRBV4-3 and TRBJ2-1; D uncertain. This CDR3 comprises 12 residues. Trimming pared 1 base from V and 5 bases from J, leaving 3 bases between. Looked up from germline, CDR1 is LGHNA and CDR2 is YSLEER. CDR3 in DNA: TGCGCCAGCAGCCAAGCTGACAATGAGCAGTTCTTC. Translated: CASSQADNEQFF.

The rearrangement joins TRBV7-9 to TRBJ1-4; D may be TRBD1 (6 bases). V lost 4 bases and J 0 bases, leaving 9 bases between the germline ends. The germline V gene encodes CDR1 SEHNR and CDR2 FQNEAQ (reference sequence). The CDR3 length is 15 residues. This CDR3 is CASSSRTATNEKLFF. The CDR3 nucleotides read TGTGCCAGCAGCTCGCGGACAGCAACTAATGAAAAACTGTTTTTT.

V is TRBV15 and J is TRBJ1-2; TRBD1 matches 7 bases. The J segment lost 4 bases and the V segment lost 0 bases, leaving 2 bases of the junction unmatched. This CDR3 region has 14 residues. Germline CDR1 reads LNHNV; CDR2 reads YYDKDF (reference sequence). In DNA, the CDR3 is TGTGCCACCAGCAGAGAAGGGGGCGGCTATGGCTACACCTTC. This gives the protein CATSREGGGYGYTF.

The chain links TRBV2 to TRBJ1-4; D remains ambiguous. This CDR3 contains 14 residues. Germline assignment: CDR1 SNHLY and CDR2 FYNNEI. The V and J ends lost 2 bases and 4 bases respectively, with 8 bases between them. Here the CDR3 reads CASSERAYNEKLFF. The CDR3 DNA follows: TGTGCCAGCAGTGAAAGGGCTTATAATGAAAAACTGTTTTTT. Together with reference TRBV2 and TRBJ1-4, the CDR3 gives the full variable domain: EPEVTQTPSHQVTQMGQEVILRCVPISNHLYFYWYRQILGQKVEFLVSFYNNEISEKSEIFDDQFSVERPDGSNFTLKIRSTKLEDSAMYFCASSERAYNEKLFFGSGTQLSVL.

This clone was detected only once. This chain connects TRBV7-2 to TRBJ1-1; D is ambiguous. This CDR3 comprises 12 residues. Germline assignment: CDR1 SGHTA and CDR2 FQGNSA. V was shortened by 6 bases and J by 8 bases, with 13 bases between the two germline ends. Here the CDR3 DNA reads TGTGCCAGCAGGGCATGGGCAGCAGAAGCTTTCTTT. Protein product: CASRAWAAEAFF.

This clone was recorded only once. The chain combines TRBV4-3 with TRBJ2-6, with TRBD1 identical over 8 bases. Germline V gene sequence: CDR1 LGHNA, CDR2 YSLEER. The CDR3 has 16 residues. Losses at the gene ends were 1 base for V and 2 bases for J; bases not matched to a gene: 1. CDR3 loop: CASSQARGPGANVLTF. DNA for the CDR3: TGCGCCAGCAGCCAAGCCAGGGGGCCTGGGGCCAACGTCCTGACTTTC.

V is TRBV7-2 and J is TRBJ2-7, with TRBD1 as a possible D gene (5 bases). Trimming removed 3 bases from V and 1 base from J, with 10 bases in between. Germline CDR1 reads SGHTA; CDR2 reads FQGNSA. The CDR3 is 14 residues long. The CDR3 sequence: CASSFGTGSYEQYF. The CDR3 DNA sequence: TGTGCCAGCAGCTTTGGAACAGGATCCTACGAGCAGTACTTC.